This passage covers 9 T cell receptor beta chains from one sample sequenced in a study of blood T cells in healthy people across ages. Next came a second PCR, run for roughly 7 to 12 cycles, which used a sample-barcoded 5' primer along with a J-beta primer mix. In TCRdb, the 5' RACE reads were re-called with MiXCR into one record per CDR3 protein. This repertoire shows about 940,000 distinct CDR3 sequences, roughly 52% found once; its top ten account for around 15%. Sequencing used blood. These receptors originate from a man younger than 40 in good health.

This clonotype has just one count. Its ends do not fully match the called genes, so a read error is possible. The rearrangement links TRBV5-1 to TRBJ2-1, with TRBD2 matching 11 bases. Germline V gives CDR1 SGHRS, CDR2 YFSETQ. This CDR3 contains 16 residues. The CDR3 sequence: CAGSLGTSGGLHEQFF. The DNA for the CDR3 is TGCGCCGGCAGCTTGGGTACTAGCGGGGGTCTACATGAGCAGTTCTTC. Full variable domain (missing parts from reference TRBV5-1 and TRBJ2-1): KAGVTQTPRYLIKTRGQQVTLSCSPISGHRSVSWYQQTPGQGLQFLFEYFSETQRNKGNFPGRFSGRQFSNSRSEMNVSTLELGDSALYLCAGSLGTSGGLHEQFFGPGTRLTVL.

The rearrangement links TRBV5-1 to TRBJ1-5, with a weak D call TRBD1 (6 bases). V lost 2 bases and J lost 5, with 14 bases in between. CDR1 and CDR2 from the germline V gene are SGHRS and YFSETQ. The CDR3 sequence is 15 residues long. This chain's CDR3 is CASSFLPGGDQPQHF. The DNA for the CDR3 is TGCGCCAGCAGCTTTCTGCCCGGGGGCGATCAGCCCCAGCATTTT.

Comment on this clonotype: Sequence at one end of the junction differs from germline and may be a read error. The chain joins TRBV29-1 to TRBJ2-7; possible D gene TRBD2, 5 bases. CDR3 length: 13 residues. CDR1 and CDR2 (germline): SQVTM, ANQGSEA. The CDR3 loop reads CSVERGSAYKQYF. Here the CDR3 DNA reads TGCAGCGTTGAACGGGGATCAGCCTACAAGCAGTACTTC.

The chain recombines TRBV19 with TRBJ1-6; D gene unclear. Germline V gene data show CDR1 as LNHDA and CDR2 as SQIVND (reference sequence). V dropped 3 bases and J dropped 14 bases, with 11 bases sitting between them. The CDR3 length is 12 residues. CDR3 protein: CASSMVGSTLHF. CDR3 bases: TGTGCCAGTAGTATGGTTGGGTCAACCCTCCACTTT.

Here the CDR3 reads CASSLEKNEQFF. In DNA, the CDR3 is TGTGCCAGCAGTTTAGAAAAGAATGAGCAGTTCTTC. The V call is TRBV12-3 or TRBV12-4, the J call TRBJ2-1; D uncertain. The V and J ends lost 1 base and 7 bases respectively, with 5 bases between them. This CDR3 region has 12 residues.

The chain couples TRBV11-2 to TRBJ1-1, with 9 bases fitting TRBD1. CDR3 length: 15 amino acids. After removal of 1 base from V and 1 base from J, the junction contained 1 base not matched to a gene. Germline V gives CDR1 SGHAT, CDR2 FQNNGV. This CDR3 is CASSLGDRANTEAFF. The DNA of the CDR3 is TGTGCCAGCAGCTTAGGGGACAGGGCGAACACTGAAGCTTTCTTT.

The V gene is TRBV4-3, the J gene TRBJ1-1; D gene ambiguous. This CDR3 is built from 15 residues. The V and J ends lost 0 bases and 4 bases respectively, with 12 bases between them. The germline V gene encodes CDR1 LGHNA and CDR2 YSLEER. CDR3 amino acids: CASSQEAGWLTEAFF. As DNA, the CDR3 is TGCGCCAGCAGCCAAGAAGCGGGGTGGCTCACTGAAGCTTTCTTT.

V is TRBV7-9 and J is TRBJ1-4; D remains unclear. Germline lookup yields CDR1 SEHNR and CDR2 FQNEAQ (reference sequence). This CDR3 comprises 15 residues. V was clipped by 5 bases and J by 4 bases, with 14 bases between them. The CDR3 DNA sequence: TGTGCCAGCAGCCCTGACTGGTCCGGTAATGAAAAACTGTTTTTT. This gives the protein CASSPDWSGNEKLFF.

CDR3 in amino acids: CSVRLAANRDTQYF. In DNA form, the CDR3 reads TGCAGCGTCCGACTAGCGGCTAACAGGGATACGCAGTATTTT. The chain is built from TRBV29-1 and TRBJ2-3; 9 bases match TRBD2. The V gene end was trimmed by 6 bases and the J gene end by 6 bases; junction bases not matched to a gene: 10. The CDR3 length is 14 residues. Germline CDR1 reads SQVTM; CDR2 reads ANQGSEA.